A selection of T cell receptor beta chains follows, all from one sample in a study of T-cell reconstitution after alpha-beta-depleted transplantation in children. MiXCR, applied by TCRdb to the PCR reads, yields one record per CDR3 protein. This table has 200,000 to 300,000 distinct CDR3 sequences, roughly 8.2% appearing once. This sample comprised PBMCs, mostly from graft donor cells, obtained 180 days after TCRalphabeta/CD19-depleted stem cell transplant. The receptors derive from a male patient aged 10 to 17 who had a stem cell transplant for acute lymphoblastic leukemia, so the T cells may come from the graft donor. Each CDR3 is given with its conserved first and last residue. The D gene is left open where the match is weak. Expanded clones are given a class, and other clones once, few, many or no size at all.

many	TRBJ1-2	TRBD1	TRBV24-1	TGTGCCACCAGCCCCGGGACAGGGAGGGAAGGCTACACCTTC	CATSPGTGREGYTF
many	TRBJ1-2	-	TRBV15	TGTGCCACCAGCACCACAGGGTTCGGCTACACCTTC	CATSTTGFGYTF
many	TRBJ2-1	TRBD1	TRBV5-1	TGCGCCAGCAGCGCGACAGGGGACAATGAGCAGTTCTTC	CASSATGDNEQFF
once	TRBJ2-7	TRBD1	TRBV18	TGTGCCAGCTCACAGGGACAGGCTGGTTCCTACGAGCAGTACTTC	CASSQGQAGSYEQYF
many	TRBJ1-1	-	TRBV5-1	TGCGCCAGCAGCTTGACTGGGCGCACTGAAGCTTTCTTT	CASSLTGRTEAFF
many	TRBJ2-3	TRBD2	TRBV2	TGTGCCAGCAGAACTAGCGGGGGCCTCAGCACAGATACGCAGTATTTT	CASRTSGGLSTDTQYF
many	TRBJ1-2	-	TRBV4-1	TGCGCCAGCAGCCAAGATCGAAGGGGTGGCTACACCTTC	CASSQDRRGGYTF
many	TRBJ2-2	-	TRBV29-1	TGCAGCGGAGCCGGGACAACCACCGGGGAGCTGTTTTTT	CSGAGTTTGELFF
many	TRBJ1-5	TRBD1	TRBV12-3/TRBV12-4	TGTGCCAGCAGTTTACAGGGGGGTCCATCGGCCCAGCATTTT	CASSLQGGPSAQHF
many	TRBJ1-2	-	TRBV20-1	TGCAGTGTTCGGGGGAGAGGAGTGTGGGGCTACACCTTC	CSVRGRGVWGYTF
many	TRBJ2-1	-	TRBV4-3	TGCGCCAGCAGCCAAGAAGTCCCCGGGCCTTACAATGAGCAGTTCTTC	CASSQEVPGPYNEQFF
many	TRBJ1-2	-	TRBV10-3	TGTGCCATCAGTGAGTCCAATAACGGCGCTAAAGGTGGCTATGGCTACACCTTC	CAISESNNGAKGGYGYTF
-	TRBJ2-7	TRBD1	TRBV3-1	TGTGCCAGCAGCCAAGTCCCGGGACAGGGGTCTGGCGAGCAGTACTTC	CASSQVPGQGSGEQYF
once	TRBJ2-5	TRBD2	TRBV3-1	TGTGCCAGCACGAACCTGGCGGGGGGACAAAAGACCCTGTACTTC	CASTNLAGGQKTLYF
many	TRBJ1-2	TRBD1	TRBV7-8	TGTGCCAGCAGCCGGGGACAGGGATACTATGGCTACACCTTC	CASSRGQGYYGYTF
many	TRBJ1-1	TRBD1	TRBV7-6	TGTGCCAGCAGCTTCCAAGGGGGCAACGGTGGCGACACTGAAGCTTTCTTT	CASSFQGGNGGDTEAFF
many	TRBJ2-1	-	TRBV5-1	TGCGCCAGCAGCTTGAGCGACTCCCACAATGAGCAGTTCTTC	CASSLSDSHNEQFF
many	TRBJ2-3	-	TRBV18	TGTGCCAGCCCAACGATAGGGTCAGATACGCAGTATTTT	CASPTIGSDTQYF
many	TRBJ2-7	TRBD1	TRBV4-2	TGTGCCAGCAGCCAAGATGGGGACAGGGCCTCCTACGAGCAGTACTTC	CASSQDGDRASYEQYF
many	TRBJ2-1	TRBD1	TRBV20-1	TGCAGTGCTACCAGGGGGAGTGTCAGCTCCTACAATGAGCAGTTCTTC	CSATRGSVSSYNEQFF
few	TRBJ2-7	TRBD1	TRBV27	TGTGCCAGCACCGGACAGGGGACCTACGAGCAGTACTTC	CASTGQGTYEQYF
many	TRBJ2-3	-	TRBV7-3	TGTGCCAGCAGCTTACGTGGGACGAGCACAGATACGCAGTATTTT	CASSLRGTSTDTQYF
many	TRBJ2-5	-	TRBV11-2	TGTGCCAGCAGACGGACCTCCCAAGAGACCCAGTACTTC	CASRRTSQETQYF
-	TRBJ1-2	-	TRBV20-1	TGCAGTGCTAGAGTCGAAAGGGACTATGGCTACACCTTC	CSARVERDYGYTF
many	TRBJ2-2	TRBD1	TRBV9	TGTGCCAGCAGCGTTGGGACAGAGGGGCCCACCGGGGAGCTGTTTTTT	CASSVGTEGPTGELFF
many	TRBJ2-1	-	TRBV20-1	TGCAGTTCAACTGCCATAGAGCAGTTCTTC	CSSTAIEQFF
many	TRBJ1-2	TRBD1	TRBV5-1	TGCGCCAGCAGCTTGCGGCAGGGGGATGGCTACACCTTC	CASSLRQGDGYTF
many	TRBJ2-1	-	TRBV25-1	TGTGCCAGCAGTGAGGGGCGGGTCAGGGGATTGAATGAGCAGTTCTTC	CASSEGRVRGLNEQFF
few	TRBJ1-2	-	TRBV7-6	TGTGCCAGCAGCTTAGATGTAGCGGCTAACTATGGCTACACCTTC	CASSLDVAANYGYTF
-	TRBJ1-2	TRBD1	TRBV5-1	TGCGCCAGCAGCTTGACAGCCCCCGACAGGGTAAATGGCTACACCTTC	CASSLTAPDRVNGYTF
many	TRBJ2-7	TRBD2	TRBV2	TGTGCCAGCAGTGGGGGGACTAGCGGGTACTCCTACGAGCAGTACTTC	CASSGGTSGYSYEQYF
many	TRBJ2-2	TRBD2	TRBV28	TGTGCCAGCAAGCGAGCTAGCGGGAGCATCGGGGAGCTGTTTTTT	CASKRASGSIGELFF
many	TRBJ2-3	TRBD2	TRBV4-2	TGTGCCAGCAGCCCAACCTTAGCGGGGCACACAGATACGCAGTATTTT	CASSPTLAGHTDTQYF
-	TRBJ1-1	-	TRBV29-1	TGCAGCGTTGAGGGGGGGGAGGGTGGGCGGTCAGTGAACACTGAAGCTTTCTTT	CSVEGGEGGRSVNTEAFF
many	TRBJ2-1	-	TRBV29-1	TGCAGCGTTGTGGGGGCCTCCTACAATGAGCAGTTCTTC	CSVVGASYNEQFF
many	TRBJ2-1	-	TRBV5-6	TGTGCCAGCAGCCCCCAGGTGGGGGGGCGGGCGATTGAGCAGTTCTTC	CASSPQVGGRAIEQFF
many	TRBJ2-7	-	TRBV4-3	TGCGCCAGCAGCCAAGGCCGGGGATACATCTACGAGCAGTACTTC	CASSQGRGYIYEQYF
many	TRBJ2-1	TRBD2	TRBV5-1	TGCGCCAGCAGCTTGCGGACTAGCAGCTCCCGCTCCTACAATGAGCAGTTCTTC	CASSLRTSSSRSYNEQFF
many	TRBJ2-3	TRBD2	TRBV7-3	TGTGCCACGGCCCGGCTAGCGGGAGGCACAGATACGCAGTATTTT	CATARLAGGTDTQYF
many	TRBJ2-4	-	TRBV2	TGTGCCAGCAGTGAAGGGATCTGGCCGGAAAGGGGGTCCCGAACCTATGAGTACTTC	CASSEGIWPERGSRTYEYF
-	TRBJ2-5	TRBD2	TRBV7-2	TGTGCCAGCAGCTTAGGACTAGCTTGGAAGACCCAGTACTTC	CASSLGLAWKTQYF
many	TRBJ2-7	-	TRBV12-3/TRBV12-4	TGTGCCAGCGCCCGGTCGGTTACCCTGGAGGAGCAGTACTTC	CASARSVTLEEQYF
few	TRBJ1-6	-	TRBV19	TGTGCCAGCCGGAACTATAATTCACCCCTCCACTTT	CASRNYNSPLHF
many	TRBJ1-4	-	TRBV5-1	TGCGCCAGCAGCAAGGGACCGGCGAATGAAAAACTGTTTTTT	CASSKGPANEKLFF
few	TRBJ1-5	-	TRBV20-1	TGCAGTGCGGTGATGGGGTCCCAGCATTTT	CSAVMGSQHF